This T cell receptor beta chain was captured by sequencing in a study of OX40 agonist ivuxolimab in advanced cancers. Sequencing was performed with immunoSEQ multiplex PCR; in TCRdb, only in-frame clones are kept and a portion is missing. The table lists roughly 40,000 clones, about 86% of them singletons, with around 10% in the top ten. This CDR3 is 10 amino acids long. V was shortened by 2 bases and J by 6 bases, with 2 bases between the two germline ends. Germline assignment: CDR1 ENHRY and CDR2 SYGVKD. V is TRBV10-3 and J is TRBJ2-7; D is unresolved. The specimen comprised CD4+ or CD8+ T cells sorted from blood, sampled in a trial of the OX40 agonist ivuxolimab. The TCR was taken from an adult with an advanced solid tumor such as melanoma, head and neck, liver or kidney cancer. In DNA, the CDR3 is TGTGCCATCAGTGAGCGCGAGCAGTACTTC. Its translation is CAISEREQYF.